The TCR beta chain described here comes from a study of identical twins. A single record per CDR3 protein comes from TCRdb applying MiXCR to the 5' RACE reads. The sample includes some 790,000 distinct CDR3 sequences, around a sixth of them seen just once. Among all donors, each was a healthy Caucasian. V was clipped by 4 bases and J by 6 bases, with 17 bases between them. Looked up from germline, CDR1 is ENHRY and CDR2 is SYGVKD. The CDR3 loop spans 15 amino acids. This clonotype has a handful of counts. The same specimen was also included in a second study, on T cells expressing NK-cell markers.

The chain employs TRBV10-3 and TRBJ2-3; a weak D match, TRBD1 (6 bases). This TCR derives from a woman aged 18-29 years in good health. Material: PBMCs. In DNA form, the CDR3 reads TGTGCCATCAGTGTTTCGGGACATCCCGGTGATACGCAGTATTTT. Its protein product is CAISVSGHPGDTQYF.